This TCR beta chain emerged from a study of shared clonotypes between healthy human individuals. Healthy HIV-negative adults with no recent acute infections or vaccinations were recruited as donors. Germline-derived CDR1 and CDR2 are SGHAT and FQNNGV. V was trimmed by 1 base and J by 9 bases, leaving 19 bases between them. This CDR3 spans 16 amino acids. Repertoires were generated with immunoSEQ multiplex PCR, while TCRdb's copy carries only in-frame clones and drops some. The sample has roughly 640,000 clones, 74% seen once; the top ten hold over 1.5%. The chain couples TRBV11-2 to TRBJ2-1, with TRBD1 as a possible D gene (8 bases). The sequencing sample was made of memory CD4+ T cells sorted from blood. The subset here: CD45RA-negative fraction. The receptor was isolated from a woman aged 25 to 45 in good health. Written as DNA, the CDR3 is TGTGCCAGCAGCTTAGGGAGGACAGGGAGGGTGGTTGAGCAGTTCTTC. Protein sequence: CASSLGRTGRVVEQFF.